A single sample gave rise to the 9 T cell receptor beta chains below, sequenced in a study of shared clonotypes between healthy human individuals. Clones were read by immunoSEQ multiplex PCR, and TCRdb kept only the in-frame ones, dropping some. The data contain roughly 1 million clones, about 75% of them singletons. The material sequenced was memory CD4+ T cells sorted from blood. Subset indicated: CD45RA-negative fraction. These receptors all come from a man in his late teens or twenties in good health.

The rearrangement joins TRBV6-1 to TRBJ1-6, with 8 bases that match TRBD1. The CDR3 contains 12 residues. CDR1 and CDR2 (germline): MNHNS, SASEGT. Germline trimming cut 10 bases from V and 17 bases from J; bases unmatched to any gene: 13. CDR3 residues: CATGRQGSDFHF. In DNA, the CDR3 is TGTGCCACCGGCAGACAGGGGTCTGATTTCCACTTT.

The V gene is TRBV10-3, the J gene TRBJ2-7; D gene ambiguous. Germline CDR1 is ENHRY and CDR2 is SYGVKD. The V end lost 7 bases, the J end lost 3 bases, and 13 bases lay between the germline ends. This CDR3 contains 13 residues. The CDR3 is CAIMGQDIYEQYF. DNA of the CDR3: TGTGCCATCATGGGTCAAGATATCTACGAGCAGTACTTC.

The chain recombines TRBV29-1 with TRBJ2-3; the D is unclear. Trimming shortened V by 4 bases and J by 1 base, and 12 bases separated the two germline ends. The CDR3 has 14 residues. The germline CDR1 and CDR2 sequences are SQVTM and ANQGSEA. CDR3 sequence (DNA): TGCAGCGTTGTAGAGAGGTCTGGCACAGATACGCAGTATTTT. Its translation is CSVVERSGTDTQYF.

The CDR3: CAWTGGTRAFEQYF. In DNA, the CDR3 is TGTGCCTGGACCGGGGGGACTAGGGCCTTTGAGCAGTACTTC. V is TRBV30 and J is TRBJ2-7, with 8 bases lining up with TRBD2. The CDR3 has 14 amino acids. V dropped 4 bases and J dropped 7; count of bases not matched to a gene: 12. Germline CDR1 reads GTSNPN; CDR2 reads SVGIG (reference sequence).

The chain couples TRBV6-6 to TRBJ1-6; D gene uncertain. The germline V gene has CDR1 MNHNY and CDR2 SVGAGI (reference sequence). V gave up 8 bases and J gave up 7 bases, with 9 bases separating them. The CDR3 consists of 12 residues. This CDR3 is CASGDQNSPLHF. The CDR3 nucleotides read TGTGCCAGCGGGGATCAGAATTCACCCCTCCACTTT.

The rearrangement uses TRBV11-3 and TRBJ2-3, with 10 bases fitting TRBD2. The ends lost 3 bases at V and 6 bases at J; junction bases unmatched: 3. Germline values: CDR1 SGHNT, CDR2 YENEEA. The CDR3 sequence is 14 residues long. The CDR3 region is CASSFGLAADTQYF. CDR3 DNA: TGTGCCAGCAGCTTCGGACTAGCGGCCGATACGCAGTATTTT. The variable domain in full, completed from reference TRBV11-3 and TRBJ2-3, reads EAGVVQSPRYKIIEKKQPVAFWCNPISGHNTLYWYLQNLGQGPELLIRYENEEAVDDSQLPKDRFSAERLKGVDSTLKIQPAELGDSAVYLCASSFGLAADTQYFGPGTRLTVL.

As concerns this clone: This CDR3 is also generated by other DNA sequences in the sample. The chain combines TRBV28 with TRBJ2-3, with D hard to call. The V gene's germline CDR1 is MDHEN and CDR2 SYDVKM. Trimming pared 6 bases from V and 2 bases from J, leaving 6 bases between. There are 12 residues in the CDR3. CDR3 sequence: CASRRNTDTQYF. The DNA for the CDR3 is TGTGCCAGCAGGCGGAACACAGATACGCAGTATTTT.

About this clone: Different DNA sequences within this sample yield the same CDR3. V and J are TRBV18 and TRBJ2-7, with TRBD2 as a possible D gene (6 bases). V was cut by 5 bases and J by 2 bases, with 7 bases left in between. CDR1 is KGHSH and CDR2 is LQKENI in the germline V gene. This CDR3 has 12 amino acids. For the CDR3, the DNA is TGTGCCAGCTCAACGGGGGCCTACGAGCAGTACTTC. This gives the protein CASSTGAYEQYF.

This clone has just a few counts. The CDR3 DNA follows: TGTGCCAGTAGTATAGCAAAGGGTCAGGCGGGCGGCTACACCTTC. It encodes CASSIAKGQAGGYTF. V and J are TRBV19 and TRBJ1-2, with no clear D. Trimming removed 1 base at V and 8 bases at J, with 17 bases between. The CDR3 is made up of 15 amino acids. CDR1 and CDR2 from the germline V gene are LNHDA and SQIVND (reference sequence).